A selection of T cell receptor beta chains follows, all from one sample in a study of shared clonotypes between healthy human individuals. Sequencing was performed with immunoSEQ multiplex PCR; in TCRdb, only in-frame clones are kept and a portion is missing. The sample lists 2 million to 2.5 million clones, nearly 97% occurring once. The sequencing input was naive CD4+ T cells sorted from blood. Receptors were obtained from a young man in good health. Each CDR3 is given with its conserved first and last residue. D genes are given only for firm matches. Not all rows give a size; the values are once, few, many and, for expanded clones, a class.

J gene,D gene,clone size,V gene,CDR3 protein,CDR3 DNA
TRBJ2-6,-,-,TRBV5-8,CASNNHFDSFSGANVLTF,TGTGCCAGCAACAACCACTTCGACAGTTTCTCTGGGGCCAACGTCCTGACTTTC
TRBJ2-2,-,-,TRBV9,CASSVAGEAGELFF,TGTGCCAGCAGCGTAGCGGGAGAGGCCGGGGAGCTGTTTTTT
TRBJ2-6,-,-,TRBV19,CASSSGEPGANVLTF,TGTGCCAGTAGTAGTGGCGAACCTGGGGCCAACGTCCTGACTTTC
TRBJ2-3,TRBD1,-,TRBV5-4,CASSLAGQITDTQYF,TGTGCCAGCAGCTTGGCGGGACAGATCACAGATACGCAGTATTTT
TRBJ1-5,-,-,TRBV27,CASSLGRGSQPQHF,TGTGCCAGCAGTTTGGGCAGGGGCAGTCAGCCCCAGCATTTT
TRBJ2-1,-,-,TRBV7-9,CASSSLTGAYNEQFF,TGTGCCAGCAGCTCCTTAACTGGCGCCTACAATGAGCAGTTCTTC
TRBJ1-6,-,-,TRBV7-8,CASRFSGANSPLHF,TGTGCCAGCAGATTCTCAGGGGCTAATTCACCCCTCCACTTT
TRBJ1-1,-,-,TRBV7-9,CASSLPTGTKNTEAFF,TGTGCCAGCAGCTTACCTACCGGGACCAAGAACACTGAAGCTTTCTTT
TRBJ2-7,-,-,TRBV2,CASSEGAGGGYEQYF,TGTGCCAGCAGTGAAGGGGCAGGGGGAGGCTACGAGCAGTACTTC
TRBJ2-1,-,-,TRBV7-2,CASSPRDFGNEQFF,-
TRBJ2-1,TRBD2,-,TRBV27,CASSPLAGSTSEQFF,TGTGCCAGCAGTCCCCTAGCGGGGTCTACAAGTGAGCAGTTCTTC
TRBJ1-1,-,once,TRBV10-3,CAISPNPRMNTEAFF,TGTGCCATCAGTCCCAACCCTAGAATGAACACTGAAGCTTTCTTT
TRBJ2-1,-,-,TRBV5-4,CASSLRSGSYNEQFF,TGTGCCAGCAGCTTGAGGTCAGGGTCCTACAATGAGCAGTTCTTC
TRBJ2-7,TRBD1,-,TRBV6-1,CASSIRQGQSYF,TGTGCCAGCAGTATACGACAGGGTCAAAGTTACTTC
TRBJ2-1,TRBD2,-,TRBV10-2,CASRLATRDEQFF,TGCGCCAGCCGACTAGCGACCCGGGATGAGCAGTTCTTC
TRBJ2-5,-,once,TRBV27,CASSSVSSNRVRSETQYF,TGTGCCAGCAGTTCCGTATCCAGCAACAGGGTGAGGTCAGAGACCCAGTACTTC
TRBJ1-5,-,-,TRBV7-2,CASSFYSNQPQHF,TGTGCCAGCAGCTTCTATAGCAATCAGCCCCAGCATTTT
TRBJ2-5,-,-,TRBV2,CASRSDSQQETQYF,TGTGCCAGCCGATCGGACAGCCAGCAAGAGACCCAGTACTTC
TRBJ2-7,-,-,TRBV10-2,CASSGPITSSNYEQYF,TGCGCCAGCAGTGGTCCAATTACTAGCTCCAACTACGAGCAGTACTTC
TRBJ2-1,-,-,TRBV7-6,CASSLGPEQFF,TGTGCCAGCAGCTTAGGGCCTGAGCAGTTCTTC
TRBJ2-2,-,-,TRBV9,CASSGLHKGQNTGELFF,TGTGCCAGCAGCGGCCTCCACAAGGGACAGAACACCGGGGAGCTGTTTTTT
TRBJ2-1,-,-,TRBV27,CASSLTRGSSYNEQFF,TGTGCCAGCAGTTTGACACGGGGGAGCTCCTACAATGAGCAGTTCTTC
TRBJ2-5,-,once,TRBV4-1,CASSQEHLAAMSQYF,TGCGCCAGCAGCCAAGAGCACCTAGCCGCTATGTCCCAGTACTTC
TRBJ1-5,-,-,TRBV7-2,CASSLGEREPQHF,TGTGCCAGCAGCTTAGGTGAGCGGGAACCCCAGCATTTT
TRBJ1-1,TRBD1,-,TRBV10-3,CAISGGAGGGTEAFF,TGTGCCATCAGTGGGGGTGCAGGGGGCGGCACTGAAGCTTTCTTT